One and the same sample provided the 7 T cell receptor beta chains below, sequenced in a study of CD8 T cells in Susac syndrome. RNA in amounts of roughly 0.5 to 1 ug was reverse transcribed with random hexamers. Each CDR3 protein is one row after TCRdb ran MiXCR on the immunoSEQ multiplex PCR reads. The sample records about 81,000 distinct CDR3 sequences, 94% being singletons. Sample: CD8+ T cells from PBMCs. Receptors originate from a human donor with Susac syndrome.

On this clonotype itself: One end of the junction fails to match germline, which may point to a read error. This sequence joins TRBV27 and TRBJ1-1; D ambiguous. The CDR3 has 14 amino acids. Germline CDR1 MNHEY, CDR2 SMNVEV (reference sequence). The CDR3 region has the DNA TGTGCCAGCAGTTCAATCAGGTTGAAGACTGAAGCTTTCTTT. Its protein is CASSSIRLKTEAFF.

The rearrangement links TRBV6-2 or TRBV6-3 to TRBJ2-7; 8 nucleotides align to TRBD2. CDR1 and CDR2 (germline): MNHEY, SVGEGT. V lost 4 bases to trimming and J lost 3 bases; unmatched junction nucleotides: 8. CDR3 size: 15 residues. The CDR3 sequence: CASSFQLAAVYEQYF. Written as DNA, the CDR3 is TGTGCCAGCAGTTTCCAACTAGCGGCCGTCTACGAGCAGTACTTC.

This rearrangement joins TRBV7-9 to TRBJ2-7; 9 bases agree with TRBD2. Germline V gene sequence: CDR1 SEHNR, CDR2 FQNEAQ (reference sequence). This CDR3 contains 15 residues. After removal of 0 bases from V and 9 bases from J, the junction contained 9 bases not matched to a gene. CDR3 in DNA: TGTGCCAGCAGCTTAGCCCTAGCGGGACTATCGGTGCAGTACTTC. Translating it yields CASSLALAGLSVQYF.

This sequence joins TRBV2 and TRBJ2-7, with D perhaps TRBD2 (6 bases). This CDR3 contains 12 residues. Between the trimmed V and J ends, which lost 7 bases and 6 bases, there was a span of 13 bases. Germline V gene lookup returns CDR1 SNHLY and CDR2 FYNNEI. The CDR3 loop is CASTDPRGEQYF. CDR3 sequence (DNA): TGTGCCAGCACCGACCCGCGGGGCGAGCAGTACTTC.

The V gene is TRBV2, the J gene TRBJ2-3; possibly TRBD1 for D (7 bases). This CDR3 contains 12 residues. V was shortened by 7 bases and J by 5 bases, with 10 bases between the two germline ends. CDR1 and CDR2 (germline): SNHLY, FYNNEI. The CDR3 sequence: CASIQGGDTQYF. CDR3 bases: TGTGCCAGCATTCAGGGGGGAGATACGCAGTATTTT.

This chain uses TRBV10-3 with TRBJ2-7, with a possible D match to TRBD1 (6 bases). The V and J ends lost 7 bases and 2 bases respectively, with 15 bases between them. The CDR3 covers 14 residues. CDR1 and CDR2 (germline): ENHRY, SYGVKD. The CDR3 DNA sequence: TGTGCCATCAAGGGTAATCAGGGGACCTACGAGCAGTACTTC. Its translation: CAIKGNQGTYEQYF.

The V gene is TRBV19, the J gene TRBJ1-1, with D hard to call. CDR1 is LNHDA and CDR2 is SQIVND in the germline V gene (reference sequence). V dropped 0 bases and J dropped 0 bases, with 20 bases sitting between them. The CDR3 contains 19 residues. DNA for the CDR3: TGTGCCAGTAGTATAGATCTGGAGGTTCTCGGCCATTTGAACACTGAAGCTTTCTTT. Protein product: CASSIDLEVLGHLNTEAFF.